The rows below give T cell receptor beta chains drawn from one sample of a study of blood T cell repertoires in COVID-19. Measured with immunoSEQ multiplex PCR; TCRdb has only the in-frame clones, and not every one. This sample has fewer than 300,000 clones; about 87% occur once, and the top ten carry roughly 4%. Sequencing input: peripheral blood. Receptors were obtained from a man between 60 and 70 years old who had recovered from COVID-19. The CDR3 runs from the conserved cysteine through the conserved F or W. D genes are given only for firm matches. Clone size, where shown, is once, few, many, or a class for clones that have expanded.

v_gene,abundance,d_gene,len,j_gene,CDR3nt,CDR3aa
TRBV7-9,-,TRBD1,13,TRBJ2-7,TGTGCCAGCGCGGGACAGGGGGCCTACGAGCAGTACTTC,CASAGQGAYEQYF
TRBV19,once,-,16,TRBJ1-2,TGTGCCAGTACCCCCCTTGGGGGGGCAGCCGTGATCGGCTACACCTTC,CASTPLGGAAVIGYTF
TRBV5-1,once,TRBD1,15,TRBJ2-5,TGCGCCAGCAGCACCGGGACAGCCGACCAAGAGACCCAGTACTTC,CASSTGTADQETQYF
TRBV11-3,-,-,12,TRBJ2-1,TGTGCCAGCAGCATTAGCTACAATGAGCAGTTCTTC,CASSISYNEQFF
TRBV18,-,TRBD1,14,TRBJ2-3,TGTGCCAGCTCAGGGGACAGGGTGGCAGATACGCAGTATTTT,CASSGDRVADTQYF
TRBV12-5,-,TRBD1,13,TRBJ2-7,TGTGCTAGTGGTCTGGACAGGGGCGTCGAGCAGTACTTC,CASGLDRGVEQYF
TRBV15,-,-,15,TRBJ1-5,TGTGCCACCAGCAGCGGGGGGGTAGGCAATCAGCCCCAGCATTTT,CATSSGGVGNQPQHF
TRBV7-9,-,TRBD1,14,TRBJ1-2,TGTGCCAGCAGCTTAGATGGGACAGGGAGAGGCTACACCTTC,CASSLDGTGRGYTF
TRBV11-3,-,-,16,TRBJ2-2,TGTGCCAGCAGCCCCCCGGGGCGGGGAAACACCGGGGAGCTGTTTTTT,CASSPPGRGNTGELFF
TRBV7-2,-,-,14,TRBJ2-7,TGTGCCAGCAGTACCACAGGGAAGACCTACGAGCAGTACTTC,CASSTTGKTYEQYF
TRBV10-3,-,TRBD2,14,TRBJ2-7,TGTGCCATCAGTACCCTAGCGGGGGGAAACGAGCAGTACTTC,CAISTLAGGNEQYF
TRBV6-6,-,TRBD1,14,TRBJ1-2,TGTGCCAGCAGCCCAGACAGGGGCTGGGGTGGCTACACCTTC,CASSPDRGWGGYTF
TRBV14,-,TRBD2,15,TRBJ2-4,TGTGCCAGCAGCCTCAACCGACGGGGGGGGAACATTCAGTACTTC,CASSLNRRGGNIQYF
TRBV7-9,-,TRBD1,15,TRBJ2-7,TGTGCCAGCAGTCGCCGGGACAGTCCGAACTACGAGCAGTACTTC,CASSRRDSPNYEQYF
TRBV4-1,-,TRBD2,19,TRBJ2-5,TGCGCCAGCAGCCAAGATGTGGGACTAGCGGGGGGGCGCCAAGAGACCCAGTACTTC,CASSQDVGLAGGRQETQYF
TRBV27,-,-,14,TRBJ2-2,TGTGCCAGCAGTTTTGGGACAACAACCGGGGAGCTGTTTTTT,CASSFGTTTGELFF
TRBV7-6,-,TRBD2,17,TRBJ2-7,TGTGCCAGCAGCTTAGGCCCGACTAGCGGGGGCTCCTACGAGCAGTACTTC,CASSLGPTSGGSYEQYF
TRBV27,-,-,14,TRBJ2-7,TGTGCCAGCAGGGCCAGGGGATGGACCTACGAGCAGTACTTC,CASRARGWTYEQYF
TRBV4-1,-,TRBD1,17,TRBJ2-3,TGCGCCAGCAGCCAAGATGTCGGGACAGGGATTGCAGATACGCAGTATTTT,CASSQDVGTGIADTQYF
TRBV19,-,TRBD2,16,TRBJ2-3,TGTGCCAGTAGTGGTACTAGCGGGGGGCCTAAGAATACGCAGTATTTT,CASSGTSGGPKNTQYF
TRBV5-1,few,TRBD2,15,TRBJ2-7,TGCGCCAGCAGCTGGGGCACTAGCGGGACCTACGAGCAGTACTTC,CASSWGTSGTYEQYF
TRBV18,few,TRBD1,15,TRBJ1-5,TGTGCCAGCTCACCACGGACAGGCCGGGATCAGCCCCAGCATTTT,CASSPRTGRDQPQHF
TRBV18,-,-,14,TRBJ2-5,TGTGCCAGCTCACCATCGGGGGTACAAGAGACCCAGTACTTC,CASSPSGVQETQYF
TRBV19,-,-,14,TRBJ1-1,TGTGCCAGTAGTATTAACCTTCGAGACACTGAAGCTTTCTTT,CASSINLRDTEAFF
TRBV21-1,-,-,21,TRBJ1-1,TGTGCCAGCAGTCCCCTCTTTTGGCGGGAACCCGGATATTTCATGAACACTGAAGCTTTCTTT,CASSPLFWREPGYFMNTEAFF
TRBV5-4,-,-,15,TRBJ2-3,TGTGCCAGCAGCACCGGAGGGGATAGCACAGATACGCAGTATTTT,CASSTGGDSTDTQYF
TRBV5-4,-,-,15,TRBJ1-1,TGTGCCAGCAGCAAACCGGGACAAGAGAACACTGAAGCTTTCTTT,CASSKPGQENTEAFF
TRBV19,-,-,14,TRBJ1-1,TGTGCCAGTAGTTTGACAGGAGAGAACACTGAAGCTTTCTTT,CASSLTGENTEAFF
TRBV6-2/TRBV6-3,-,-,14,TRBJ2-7,TGTGCCAGCAGTTACGGAGCGGGTCGATACGAGCAGTACTTC,CASSYGAGRYEQYF
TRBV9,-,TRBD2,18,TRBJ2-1,TGTGCCAGCAGCGCACCTAAGGGGGGTAGCGGGGCGTTGAATGAGCAGTTCTTC,CASSAPKGGSGALNEQFF
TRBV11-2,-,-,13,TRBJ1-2,TGTGCCAGCAGCTATGACAGCAACTATGGCTACACCTTC,CASSYDSNYGYTF
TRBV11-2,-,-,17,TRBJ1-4,TGTGCCAGCAGCTTCGGGGGAGGGTATAGGGTGGATGAAAAACTGTTTTTT,CASSFGGGYRVDEKLFF
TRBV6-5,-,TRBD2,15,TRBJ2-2,TGTGCCAGCAGAGCACCGGGACTAGCGACCGGGGAGCTGTTTTTT,CASRAPGLATGELFF
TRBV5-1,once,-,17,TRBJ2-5,TGCGCCAGCAGCTTGGTCAGTGGCGGGGCCGCTCAAGAGACCCAGTACTTC,CASSLVSGGAAQETQYF
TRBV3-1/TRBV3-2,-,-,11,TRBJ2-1,TGTGCCAGCAGCCACCGAGCTGAGCAGTTCTTC,CASSHRAEQFF